This TCR beta chain stems from a study of T cell responses to AZD1222 COVID-19 vaccine. Regarding the study as a whole: Clonal diversity was possibly underestimated, and the donors were mostly white British, with more females. Increases in Spike-specific TCR breadth and depth were seen after two AZD1222 doses. The reported proportion of spike-specific TCRs targeting unmutated variant regions was nearly half. Spike was spanned by vaccine-associated CD4 TCRs, which were dominant at 160-218 and 743-854.

The CDR3 extends over 16 amino acids. Trimming removed 3 bases from V and 6 bases from J; junction bases left unmatched: 10. CDR1 is LGHNA and CDR2 is YSLEER in the germline V gene. Comment on this clone: The antigen is undetermined.

Assay used: immunoSEQ multiplex PCR; TCRdb lists only in-frame clones, some missing. The top ten hold approximately 2% of the sample, which has under 150,000 clones, approximately 92% seen once. The sequencing used peripheral blood, collected 28 days after the second AZD1222 dose. The clonotype was recovered from an adult who received the AZD1222 COVID-19 vaccine. The chain combines TRBV4-3 with TRBJ1-5; 8 nucleotides align to TRBD1. CDR3 sequence reads: CASSHFLTGACQPQHF. The CDR3 DNA follows: TGCGCCAGCAGCCACTTCCTGACAGGGGCCTGTCAGCCCCAGCATTTT.